The following is a T cell receptor beta chain sequence with its context. Its antigen remains unknown. Graft-derived tissue was subjected to processing to liberate intraepithelial and lamina propria lymphocytes. TCRdb keeps only in-frame clones here, not all; method: immunoSEQ multiplex PCR. Of 60,000 to 65,000 clones listed, roughly nine tenths were seen once; the top ten hold about 1.6%. Germline V gives CDR1 MNHNY, CDR2 SVGAGI (reference sequence). The V and J ends lost 2 bases and 5 bases, in that order; junction bases with no gene match: 0. This CDR3 region has 14 residues. The source of the sample is a study of graft-versus-host responses after intestinal transplantation. On the study more broadly: Recipients had multivisceral, liver-intestinal, or isolated intestinal transplants. Every one of the recipients received anti-thymocyte globulin induction and afterwards took tacrolimus and steroids for three to four years.

Study observations and caveats: Recipient bone marrow held GvH clones, some seen earlier in ileum or blood.

The J gene is TRBJ2-3, the V gene TRBV6-6, with TRBD2 matching 11 bases. The sample consisted of ileum tissue, taken 357 days after transplant. The clonotype comes from a human patient who received an intestinal transplant, so some T cells may come from the graft donor. The CDR3 DNA is TGTGCCAGCAGTTACGGACTAGCGGGAGATACGCAGTATTTT. Amino acids: CASSYGLAGDTQYF.